Each of the 5 T cell receptor beta chains below was sequenced from the same sample in a study of spatial heterogeneity in lung cancer. TCRdb independently ran MiXCR on the 5' RACE reads; one entry per CDR3 protein. The table includes a few thousand distinct CDR3 sequences, around three fifths detected once. The time point was: blood at routine non-recurrence follow-up after resection. Sequencing was performed on PBMCs, taken at follow-up. These receptor sequences come from a female donor with early-stage non-small cell lung cancer.

A note on this clonotype: Because the library targeted alpha chains, this beta chain is an off-target read whose size means little. V usage is TRBV19 and J usage is TRBJ2-7, with 7 bases lining up with TRBD2. The CDR3 has 16 residues. V lost 6 bases to trimming and J lost 6 bases; unmatched junction nucleotides: 17. CDR1 LNHDA and CDR2 SQIVND come from the germline V gene (reference sequence). CDR3 nucleotides: TGTGCCAGTAGCCAGCGGTCCGGGACTACTCTTTCCGAGCAGTACTTC. Translated: CASSQRSGTTLSEQYF.

For this clonotype: The size of this beta chain means little, since it is a stray read in a library made for alpha chains. The chain has TRBV7-8 and TRBJ2-5; 10 nucleotides align to TRBD2. V lost 0 bases to trimming and J lost 1 base; unmatched junction nucleotides: 11. The CDR3 contains 19 residues. Per germline, CDR1 SGHVS and CDR2 FQNEAQ. The CDR3 loop is CASSLARIAGGRFQETQYF. The CDR3 DNA reads as TGTGCCAGCAGCTTAGCGCGGATAGCGGGGGGCCGATTCCAAGAGACCCAGTACTTC.

About this clonotype itself: This beta chain slipped into a library made for alpha chains as a stray read, so its size is not meaningful. This chain links TRBV7-9 with TRBJ2-6; D is uncertain. Per germline, CDR1 SEHNR and CDR2 FQNEAQ (reference sequence). The CDR3 sequence is 17 residues long. The V gene lost 5 bases and the J gene lost 0 bases, with 14 bases spanning the gap. In DNA, the CDR3 is TGTGCCAGCAGCCAGTCTTCCAAAAGCTCTGGGGCCAACGTCCTGACTTTC. Protein: CASSQSSKSSGANVLTF.

Remarks on this clonotype: This beta chain represents an off-target read in a library built for alpha chains; its size is of limited meaning. J is TRBJ2-3 and V is TRBV27, with D possibly matching TRBD2 (6 bases). The CDR3 spans 15 residues. CDR1 and CDR2 from the germline V gene are MNHEY and SMNVEV (reference sequence). Trimming shortened V by 3 bases and J by 7 bases, and 17 bases separated the two germline ends. The CDR3: CASSLSRGPTYTQYF. The DNA for the CDR3 is TGTGCCAGCAGTTTGTCGCGGGGCCCCACTTATACGCAGTATTTT.

Comment on this clonotype: This beta chain lies outside the target of a library built for alpha chains; its clone size means little. This chain uses TRBV5-1 with TRBJ2-7, with TRBD2 identical over 13 bases. CDR1 and CDR2 from the germline V gene are SGHRS and YFSETQ. The CDR3 runs 15 residues. V shed 4 bases and J 2 bases; nucleotides not matched to a gene: 3. The CDR3 loop reads CASSHTSGRAYEQYF. The CDR3 DNA reads TGCGCCAGCAGCCACACTAGCGGGAGGGCCTACGAGCAGTACTTC.